This T cell receptor beta chain was sequenced for a study of cytomegalovirus exposure and HLA in healthy donors. The CDR3 consists of 17 residues. The germline V gene has CDR1 SGHTA and CDR2 FQGTGA. Trimming took off 1 base at V and 0 bases at J, with 10 bases between the two ends. The table came from immunoSEQ multiplex PCR; TCRdb's copy has only in-frame clones and leaves some out. Here the sample spans about 63,000 clones, 95% being singletons. The sample was PBMCs. This clonotype originated in a woman aged 18 to 35 in good health and CMV-seropositive. This chain uses TRBV7-3 with TRBJ2-6; D remains unclear. The CDR3 nucleotides are TGTGCCAGCAGCTTAATGGGCGCCCTCTCTGGGGCCAACGTCCTGACTTTC. Protein product: CASSLMGALSGANVLTF.